The entry that follows covers one TCR beta chain sequence. The target antigen is unknown. The analysis combined second doses at about 4 or about 12 weeks. These data are taken from a study of T cell responses to AZD1222 COVID-19 vaccine. Regarding the study as a whole: Repertoire sampling happened only post peak T cell response.

TCRdb keeps only in-frame clones here, not all; method: immunoSEQ multiplex PCR. The sample lists some 140,000 clones; around 92% were seen once. The CDR3 consists of 17 residues. Per germline, CDR1 LGHNA and CDR2 YNFKEQ. Trimming at V came to 0 bases and at J to 3 bases, leaving 9 bases not matched to a gene. The sequence was collected from an adult who received the AZD1222 COVID-19 vaccine. Specimen: peripheral blood, collected 28 days after the second AZD1222 dose. V and J are TRBV4-2 and TRBJ2-5, with 8 bases identical to TRBD2. For the CDR3, the DNA is TGTGCCAGCAGCCAAGATGGGGCGGGGGGAATGAAAGAGACCCAGTACTTC. It codes for CASSQDGAGGMKETQYF.